The 3 T cell receptor beta chains reported below all come from one sample, sequenced in a study of shared clonotypes between healthy human individuals. Clones were sequenced by immunoSEQ multiplex PCR, and TCRdb holds only the in-frame ones, with some missing. In the table there are about 490,000 clones, around 85% of which are singletons. Sample: PBMCs. The origin of the receptors is a woman between 35 and 50 years old in good health. Some clones in this sample may be carry-over from other donors' samples.

The rearrangement links TRBV9 to TRBJ2-5, with D perhaps TRBD1 (6 bases). Germline CDR1 reads SGDLS; CDR2 reads YYNGEE. This CDR3 has 13 residues. The V end lost 5 bases, the J end lost 5 bases, and 13 bases lay between the germline ends. For the CDR3, the DNA is TGTGCCAGCAGGCAAACAGGGTGGGAGACCCAGTACTTC. Encoded protein: CASRQTGWETQYF.

The chain has TRBV9 and TRBJ2-3, with D possibly being TRBD1 (5 bases). This CDR3 has 16 residues. The V and J ends lost 0 bases and 2 bases respectively, with 13 bases between them. Looked up from germline, CDR1 is SGDLS and CDR2 is YYNGEE. This CDR3 is CASSVGAGSLTDTQYF. The CDR3 DNA reads TGTGCCAGCAGCGTAGGCGCAGGGTCGCTCACAGATACGCAGTATTTT.

The chain recombines TRBV2 with TRBJ1-2; 8 bases line up with TRBD1. Germline V gives CDR1 SNHLY, CDR2 FYNNEI. The J segment lost 3 bases and the V segment lost 4 bases, leaving 1 base of the junction unmatched. CDR3 length equals 13 residues. The CDR3 is CASSGTGHYGYTF. Written as DNA, the CDR3 is TGTGCCAGCAGTGGGACAGGGCACTATGGCTACACCTTC.